A selection of T cell receptor beta chains follows, all from one sample in a study of shared clonotypes between healthy human individuals. Only in-frame clones appear in the TCRdb table, and some are missing; sequencing was by immunoSEQ multiplex PCR. The sample holds 2 million to 2.5 million clones, around 93% seen once. Sequencing was carried out using naive CD4+ T cells from PBMCs. The receptors stem from a man aged 18 to 35 in good health. Some clones in this sample may be carry-over from other donors' samples. The CDR3 runs from the conserved cysteine through the conserved F or W. D genes are given only for firm matches. Rows may omit the clone size; those that give it use once, few, many or a size class.

TRBV21-1	.	.	TRBJ1-5	CASSKDAGMSVNQPQHF	TGTGCCAGCAGCAAAGATGCGGGGATGTCCGTAAATCAGCCCCAGCATTTT
TRBV30	.	.	TRBJ1-6	CAWALQSSYNSPLHF	TGTGCCTGGGCCCTACAGAGCTCCTATAATTCACCCCTCCACTTT
TRBV27	once	TRBD2	TRBJ2-7	CAIARGGAYEQYF	TGTGCCATCGCGCGGGGGGGCGCGTACGAGCAGTACTTC
TRBV28	.	.	TRBJ2-3	CASSLPTATFSTDTQYF	TGTGCCAGCAGTTTACCGACAGCTACATTCTCCACAGATACGCAGTATTTT
TRBV19	.	.	TRBJ2-7	CASSISAAPYEQYF	TGTGCCAGTAGTATTTCAGCCGCCCCCTACGAGCAGTACTTC
TRBV28	.	TRBD1	TRBJ1-5	CASSFRDRGLSQPQHF	TGTGCCAGCAGTTTTCGCGACAGGGGGCTATCTCAGCCCCAGCATTTT
TRBV5-1	.	TRBD1	TRBJ1-3	CASSPLQGKGAGNTIYF	TGCGCCAGCAGCCCACTACAGGGGAAGGGGGCTGGAAACACCATATATTTT
TRBV6-4	.	.	TRBJ2-1	CASKDRSSSYNEQFF	TGTGCCAGCAAAGATCGAAGCAGCTCCTACAATGAGCAGTTCTTC
TRBV19	.	.	TRBJ1-1	CASSPGGVNTEAFF	TGTGCCAGTAGTCCCGGCGGGGTAAACACTGAAGCTTTCTTT
TRBV28	.	TRBD1	TRBJ1-4	CASSTGQLGTNEKLFF	TGTGCCAGCAGCACGGGACAGTTGGGAACTAATGAAAAACTGTTTTTT
TRBV2	.	.	TRBJ1-1	CASSVRGILEAFF	TGTGCCAGCAGTGTTCGGGGGATACTTGAAGCTTTCTTT
TRBV10-2	.	.	TRBJ2-2	CASSDTVEQGFNTGELFF	TGCGCCAGCAGTGATACTGTGGAACAGGGTTTTAACACCGGGGAGCTGTTTTTT
TRBV28	.	TRBD2	TRBJ2-2	CASSLGLAGTIGELFF	TGTGCCAGCAGCCTAGGACTAGCGGGAACAATCGGGGAGCTGTTTTTT
TRBV30	.	.	TRBJ2-7	CASRGEGYEQYF	TGTGCCTCCAGGGGGGAGGGGTACGAGCAGTACTTC
TRBV6-4	.	TRBD2	TRBJ2-1	CASSTGTSEYNEQFF	TGTGCCAGCAGTACCGGGACTAGCGAATACAATGAGCAGTTCTTC
TRBV6-5	.	.	TRBJ1-1	CASSYSPGGAFF	TGTGCCAGCAGTTACTCGCCCGGGGGGGCTTTCTTT
TRBV7-8	.	TRBD2	TRBJ2-1	CASSLSGGRSGEQFF	TGTGCCAGCAGCTTATCGGGAGGTCGATCTGGTGAGCAGTTCTTC
TRBV6-5	.	.	TRBJ2-7	CASSPRPTPPSEQYF	TGTGCCAGCAGTCCACGACCAACCCCACCCAGCGAGCAGTACTTC